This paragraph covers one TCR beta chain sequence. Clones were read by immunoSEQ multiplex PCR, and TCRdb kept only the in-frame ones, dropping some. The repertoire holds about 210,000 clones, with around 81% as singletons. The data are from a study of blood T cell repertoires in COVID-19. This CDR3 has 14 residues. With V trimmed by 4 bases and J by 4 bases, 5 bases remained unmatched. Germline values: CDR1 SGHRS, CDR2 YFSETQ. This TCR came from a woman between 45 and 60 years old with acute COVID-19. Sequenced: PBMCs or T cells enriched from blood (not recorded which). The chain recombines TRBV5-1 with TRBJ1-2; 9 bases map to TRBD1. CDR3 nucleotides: TGCGCCAGCAGCGTGACAGGGGGTACCTATGGCTACACCTTC. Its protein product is CASSVTGGTYGYTF.